Sequencing of this T cell receptor (beta chain) was carried out in a study of cytomegalovirus exposure and HLA in healthy donors. Data came from immunoSEQ multiplex PCR; TCRdb stores just in-frame clones and leaves some out. This table holds about 170,000 clones, 89% found once. The V end was cut by 0 bases, the J end by 1 base, with 6 bases between. CDR3 length: 14 residues. CDR1 and CDR2 from the germline V gene are MNHEY and SVGAGI. With respect to this clone: What it binds is not known.

General study points: The tendency of first-cohort TCR clusters to co-occur in the 120 validation repertoires was the finding of a later analysis.

The chain links TRBV6-5 to TRBJ1-1, with a possible D match to TRBD1 (5 bases). Sample: PBMCs. The sequence derives from a man aged 18 to 30 in good health and CMV-seropositive. The CDR3 DNA reads as TGTGCCAGCAGTTACTCGCAGGGGAACACTGAAGCTTTCTTT. This translates into CASSYSQGNTEAFF.